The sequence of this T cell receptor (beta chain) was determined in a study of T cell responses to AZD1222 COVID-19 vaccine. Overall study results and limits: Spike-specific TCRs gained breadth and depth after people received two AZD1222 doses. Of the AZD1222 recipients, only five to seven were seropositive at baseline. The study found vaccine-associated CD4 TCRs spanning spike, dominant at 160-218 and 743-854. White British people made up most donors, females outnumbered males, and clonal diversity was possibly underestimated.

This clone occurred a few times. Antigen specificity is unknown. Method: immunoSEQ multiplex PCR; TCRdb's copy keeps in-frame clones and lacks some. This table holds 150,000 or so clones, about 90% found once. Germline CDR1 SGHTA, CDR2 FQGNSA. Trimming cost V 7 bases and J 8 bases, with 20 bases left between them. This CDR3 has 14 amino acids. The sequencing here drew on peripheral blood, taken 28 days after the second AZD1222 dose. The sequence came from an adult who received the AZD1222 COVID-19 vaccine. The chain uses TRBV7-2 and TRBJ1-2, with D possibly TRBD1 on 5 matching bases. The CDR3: CASTAGVPSLGYTF. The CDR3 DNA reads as TGTGCCAGCACTGCGGGGGTTCCCTCTTTGGGCTACACCTTC. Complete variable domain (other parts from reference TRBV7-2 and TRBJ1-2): GAGVSQSPSNKVTEKGKDVELRCDPISGHTALYWYRQSLGQGLEFLIYFQGNSAPDKSGLPSDRFSAERTGGSVSTLTIQRTQQEDSAVYLCASTAGVPSLGYTFGSGTRLTVV.